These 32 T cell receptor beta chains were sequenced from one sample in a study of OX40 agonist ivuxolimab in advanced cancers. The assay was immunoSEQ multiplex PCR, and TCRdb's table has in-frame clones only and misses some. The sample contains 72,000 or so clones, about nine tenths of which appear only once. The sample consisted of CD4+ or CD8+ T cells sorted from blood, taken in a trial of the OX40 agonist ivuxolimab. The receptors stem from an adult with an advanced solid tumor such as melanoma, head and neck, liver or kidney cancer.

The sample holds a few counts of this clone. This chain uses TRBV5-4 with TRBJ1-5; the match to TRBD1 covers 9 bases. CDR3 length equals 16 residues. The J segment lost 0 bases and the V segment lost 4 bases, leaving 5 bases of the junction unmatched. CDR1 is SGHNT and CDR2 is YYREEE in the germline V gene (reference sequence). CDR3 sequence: CASSVTGGHSNQPQHF. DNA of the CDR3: TGTGCCAGCAGCGTCACAGGGGGCCATAGCAATCAGCCCCAGCATTTT.

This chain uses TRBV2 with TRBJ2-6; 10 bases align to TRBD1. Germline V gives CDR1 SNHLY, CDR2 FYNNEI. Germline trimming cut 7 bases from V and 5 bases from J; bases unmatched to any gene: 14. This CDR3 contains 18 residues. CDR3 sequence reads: CASKTGGTGAAWANVLTF. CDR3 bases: TGTGCCAGCAAAACAGGGGGGACAGGGGCTGCGTGGGCCAACGTCCTGACTTTC. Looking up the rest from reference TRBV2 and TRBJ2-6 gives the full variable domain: EPEVTQTPSHQVTQMGQEVILRCVPISNHLYFYWYRQILGQKVEFLVSFYNNEISEKSEIFDDQFSVERPDGSNFTLKIRSTKLEDSAMYFCASKTGGTGAAWANVLTFGAGSRLTVL.

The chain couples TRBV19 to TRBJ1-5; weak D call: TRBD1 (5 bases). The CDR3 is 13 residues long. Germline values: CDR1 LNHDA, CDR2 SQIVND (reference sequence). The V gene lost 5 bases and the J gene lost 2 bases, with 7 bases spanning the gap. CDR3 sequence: CASSDSRNQPQHF. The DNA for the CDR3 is TGTGCCAGTAGTGACAGTCGCAATCAGCCCCAGCATTTT.

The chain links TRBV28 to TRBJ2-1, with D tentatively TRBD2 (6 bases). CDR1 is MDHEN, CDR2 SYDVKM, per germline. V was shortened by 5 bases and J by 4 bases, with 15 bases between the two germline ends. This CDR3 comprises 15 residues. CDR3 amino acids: CASSTGTLTYNEQFF. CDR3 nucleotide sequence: TGTGCCAGCAGTACCGGGACTCTTACTTACAATGAGCAGTTCTTC. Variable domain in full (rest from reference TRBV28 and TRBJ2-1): DVKVTQSSRYLVKRTGEKVFLECVQDMDHENMFWYRQDPGLGLRLIYFSYDVKMKEKGDIPEGYSVSREKKERFSLILESASTNQTSMYLCASSTGTLTYNEQFFGPGTRLTVL.

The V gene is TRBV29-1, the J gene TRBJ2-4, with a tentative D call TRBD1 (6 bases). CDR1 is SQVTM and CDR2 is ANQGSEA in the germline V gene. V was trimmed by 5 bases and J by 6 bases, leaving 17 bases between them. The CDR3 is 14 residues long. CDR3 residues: CSVRRDPRGNIQYF. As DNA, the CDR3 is TGCAGCGTTCGCCGGGACCCCAGGGGAAACATTCAGTACTTC. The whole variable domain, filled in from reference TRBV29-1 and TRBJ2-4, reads SAVISQKPSRDICQRGTSLTIQCQVDSQVTMMFWYRQQPGQSLTLIATANQGSEATYESGFVIDKFPISRPNLTFSTLTVSNMSPEDSSIYLCSVRRDPRGNIQYFGAGTRLSVL.

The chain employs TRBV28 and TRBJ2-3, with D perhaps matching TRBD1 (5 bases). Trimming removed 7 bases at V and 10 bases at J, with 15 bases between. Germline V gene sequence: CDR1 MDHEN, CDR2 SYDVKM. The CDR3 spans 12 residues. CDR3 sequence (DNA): TGTGCCAGCAAGGAACCTAACAGGCCGCAGTATTTT. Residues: CASKEPNRPQYF. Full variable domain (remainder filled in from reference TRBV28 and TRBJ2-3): DVKVTQSSRYLVKRTGEKVFLECVQDMDHENMFWYRQDPGLGLRLIYFSYDVKMKEKGDIPEGYSVSREKKERFSLILESASTNQTSMYLCASKEPNRPQYFGPGTRLTVL.

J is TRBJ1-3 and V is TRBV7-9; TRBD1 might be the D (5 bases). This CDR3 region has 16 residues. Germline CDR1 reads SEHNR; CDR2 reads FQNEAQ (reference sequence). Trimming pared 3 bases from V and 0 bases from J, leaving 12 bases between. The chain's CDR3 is CASSLTATYSGNTIYF. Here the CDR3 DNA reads TGTGCCAGCAGCTTGACAGCCACATACTCTGGAAACACCATATATTTT.

CDR3 sequence (DNA): TGTGCCAGCAGCACTAAGGCAGGGATAAACACTGAAGCTTTCTTT. Translating it yields CASSTKAGINTEAFF. The J gene is TRBJ1-1, the V gene TRBV7-9; D perhaps matches TRBD1 (5 bases). Germline CDR1 reads SEHNR; CDR2 reads FQNEAQ (reference sequence). The CDR3 contains 15 residues. Trimming shortened V by 5 bases and J by 2 bases, and 15 bases separated the two germline ends. Variable domain in full (rest from reference TRBV7-9 and TRBJ1-1): DTGVSQNPRHKITKRGQNVTFRCDPISEHNRLYWYRQTLGQGPEFLTYFQNEAQLEKSRLLSDRFSAERPKGSFSTLEIQRTEQGDSAMYLCASSTKAGINTEAFFGQGTRLTVV.

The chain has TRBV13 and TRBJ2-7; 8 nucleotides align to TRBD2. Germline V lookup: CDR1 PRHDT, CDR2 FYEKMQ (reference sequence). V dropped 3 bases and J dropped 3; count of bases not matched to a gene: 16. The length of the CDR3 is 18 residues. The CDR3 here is CASSLGGAGDSGVYEQYF. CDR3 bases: TGTGCCAGCAGCTTGGGTGGAGCGGGAGATAGTGGGGTCTACGAGCAGTACTTC.

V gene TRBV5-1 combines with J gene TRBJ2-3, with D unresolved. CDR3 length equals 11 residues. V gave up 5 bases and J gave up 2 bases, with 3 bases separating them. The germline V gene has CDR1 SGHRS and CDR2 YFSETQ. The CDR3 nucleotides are TGCGCCAGCAGAAACACAGATACGCAGTATTTT. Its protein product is CASRNTDTQYF.

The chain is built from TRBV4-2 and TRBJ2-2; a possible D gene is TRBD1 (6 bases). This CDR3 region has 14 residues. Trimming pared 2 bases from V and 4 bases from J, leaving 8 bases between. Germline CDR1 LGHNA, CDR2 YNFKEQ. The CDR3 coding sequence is TGTGCCAGCAGCCAAAGGGACACCACCGGGGAGCTGTTTTTT. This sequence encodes CASSQRDTTGELFF.

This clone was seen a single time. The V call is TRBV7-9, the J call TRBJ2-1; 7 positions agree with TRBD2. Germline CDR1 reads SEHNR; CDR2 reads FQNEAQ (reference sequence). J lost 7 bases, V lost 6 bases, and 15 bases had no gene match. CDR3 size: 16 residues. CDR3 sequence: CASRSYRGEWGNEQFF. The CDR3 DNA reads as TGTGCCAGCAGATCGTACCGGGGGGAGTGGGGGAATGAGCAGTTCTTC.

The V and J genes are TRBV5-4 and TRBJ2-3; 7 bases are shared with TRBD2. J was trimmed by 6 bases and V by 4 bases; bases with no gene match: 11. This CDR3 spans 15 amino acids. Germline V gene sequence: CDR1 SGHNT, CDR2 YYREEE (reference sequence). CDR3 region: CASSPPSGGLDTQYF. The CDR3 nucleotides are TGTGCCAGCAGCCCACCTAGCGGTGGCCTGGATACGCAGTATTTT.

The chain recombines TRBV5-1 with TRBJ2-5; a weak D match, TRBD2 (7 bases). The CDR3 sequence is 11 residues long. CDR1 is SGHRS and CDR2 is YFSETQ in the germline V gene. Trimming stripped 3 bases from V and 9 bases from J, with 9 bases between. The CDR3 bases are TGCGCCAGCAGCTGGGGGGGGCCCCAGTACTTC. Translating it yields CASSWGGPQYF.

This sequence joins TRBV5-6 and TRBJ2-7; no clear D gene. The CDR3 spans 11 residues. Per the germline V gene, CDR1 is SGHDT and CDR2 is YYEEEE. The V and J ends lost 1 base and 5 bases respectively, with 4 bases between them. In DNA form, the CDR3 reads TGTGCCAGCAGCTTGATGCACGAGCAGTACTTC. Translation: CASSLMHEQYF.

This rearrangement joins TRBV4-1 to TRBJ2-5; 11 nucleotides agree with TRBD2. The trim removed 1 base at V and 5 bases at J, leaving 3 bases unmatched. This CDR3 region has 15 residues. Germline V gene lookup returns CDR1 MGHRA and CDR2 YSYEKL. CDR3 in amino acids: CASSQGSSGRETQYF. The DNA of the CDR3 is TGCGCCAGCAGCCAAGGGTCTAGCGGGAGGGAGACCCAGTACTTC.

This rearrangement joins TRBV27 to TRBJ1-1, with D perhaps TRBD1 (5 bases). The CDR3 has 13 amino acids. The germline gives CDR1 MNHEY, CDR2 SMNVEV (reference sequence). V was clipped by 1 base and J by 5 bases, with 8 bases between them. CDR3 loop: CASSLWEGTEAFF. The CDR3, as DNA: TGTGCCAGCAGTTTATGGGAGGGGACTGAAGCTTTCTTT.

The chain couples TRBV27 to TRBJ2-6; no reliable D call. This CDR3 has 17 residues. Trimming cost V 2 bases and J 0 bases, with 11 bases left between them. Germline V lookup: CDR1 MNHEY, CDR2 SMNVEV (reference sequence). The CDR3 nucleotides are TGTGCCAGCAGTTTAAGGCAGCCGTACTCTGGGGCCAACGTCCTGACTTTC. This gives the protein CASSLRQPYSGANVLTF.

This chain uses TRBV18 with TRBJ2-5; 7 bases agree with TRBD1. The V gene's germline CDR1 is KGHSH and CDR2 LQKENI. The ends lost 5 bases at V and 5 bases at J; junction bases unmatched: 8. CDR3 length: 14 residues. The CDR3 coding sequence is TGTGCCAGCTCAACAGGGGCCACCGGGGAGACCCAGTACTTC. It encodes CASSTGATGETQYF.

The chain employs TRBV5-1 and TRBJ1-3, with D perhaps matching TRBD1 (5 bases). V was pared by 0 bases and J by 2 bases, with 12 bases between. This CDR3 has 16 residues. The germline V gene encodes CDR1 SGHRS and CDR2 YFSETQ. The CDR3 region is CASSLGDSGPGNTIYF. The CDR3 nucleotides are TGCGCCAGCAGCTTGGGAGACAGTGGACCTGGAAACACCATATATTTT.

This CDR3 reads CASSPDSLAGAFF. CDR3 sequence (DNA): TGTGCCAGCTCACCGGACAGCCTAGCGGGAGCTTTCTTT. The chain uses TRBV18 and TRBJ1-1; D perhaps matches TRBD1 (6 bases). The V end lost 3 bases, the J end lost 10 bases, and 15 bases lay between the germline ends. The CDR3 has 13 amino acids. CDR1 and CDR2 (germline): KGHSH, LQKENI.

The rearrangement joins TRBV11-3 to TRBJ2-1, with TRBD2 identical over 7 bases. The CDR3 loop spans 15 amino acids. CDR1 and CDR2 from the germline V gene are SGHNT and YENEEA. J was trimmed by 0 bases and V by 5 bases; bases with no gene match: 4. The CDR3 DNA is TGTGCCAGCAGCGTAGGACTAGACTCCTACAATGAGCAGTTCTTC. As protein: CASSVGLDSYNEQFF.

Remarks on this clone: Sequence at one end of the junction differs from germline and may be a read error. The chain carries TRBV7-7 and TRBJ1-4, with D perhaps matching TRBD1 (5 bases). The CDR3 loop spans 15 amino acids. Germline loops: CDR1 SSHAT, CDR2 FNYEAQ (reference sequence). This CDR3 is CASSLRLTVNEKLFF. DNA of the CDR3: TGTGCTAGCAGCTTAAGGCTGACAGTTAATGAAAAACTGTTTTTT. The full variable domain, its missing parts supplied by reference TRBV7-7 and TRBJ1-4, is GAGVSQSPRYKVTKRGQDVTLRCDPISSHATLYWYQQALGQGPEFLTYFNYEAQPDKSGLPSDRFSAERPEGSISTLTIQRTEQRDSAMYRCASSLRLTVNEKLFFGSGTQLSVL.

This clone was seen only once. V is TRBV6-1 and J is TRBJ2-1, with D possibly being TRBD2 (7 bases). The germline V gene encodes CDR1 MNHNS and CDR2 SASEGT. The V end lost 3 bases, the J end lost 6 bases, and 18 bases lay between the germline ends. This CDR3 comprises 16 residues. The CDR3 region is CASSDRDWGGLNEQFF. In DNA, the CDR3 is TGTGCCAGCAGTGACAGGGACTGGGGGGGCCTCAATGAGCAGTTCTTC.

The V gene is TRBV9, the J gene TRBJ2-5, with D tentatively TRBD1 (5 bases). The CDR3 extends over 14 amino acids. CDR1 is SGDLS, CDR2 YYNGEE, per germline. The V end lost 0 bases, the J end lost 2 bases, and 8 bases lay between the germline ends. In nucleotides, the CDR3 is TGTGCCAGCAGCGTAGGACAGCCGCAAGAGACCCAGTACTTC. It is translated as CASSVGQPQETQYF.

This CDR3 reads CASSSTLNYGYTF. The CDR3 coding sequence is TGTGCCAGCAGTTCGACACTAAACTATGGCTACACCTTC. The rearrangement joins TRBV27 to TRBJ1-2; D gene ambiguous. CDR3 length: 13 amino acids. Trimming shortened V by 4 bases and J by 2 bases, and 8 bases separated the two germline ends. Germline values: CDR1 MNHEY, CDR2 SMNVEV (reference sequence).

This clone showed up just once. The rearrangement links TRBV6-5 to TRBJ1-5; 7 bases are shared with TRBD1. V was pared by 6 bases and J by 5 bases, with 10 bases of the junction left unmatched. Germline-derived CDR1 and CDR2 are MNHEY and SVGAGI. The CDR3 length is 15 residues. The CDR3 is CASSPGLGGDQPQHF. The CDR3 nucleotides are TGTGCCAGCAGCCCCGGCCTAGGGGGCGATCAGCCCCAGCATTTT.

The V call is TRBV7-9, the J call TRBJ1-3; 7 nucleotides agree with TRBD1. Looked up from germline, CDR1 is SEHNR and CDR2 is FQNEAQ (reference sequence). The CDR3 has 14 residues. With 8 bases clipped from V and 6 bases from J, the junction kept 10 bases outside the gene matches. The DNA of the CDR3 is TGTGCCAGCCTCAGGGGGATTAGTGAAAACACCATATATTTT. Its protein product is CASLRGISENTIYF.

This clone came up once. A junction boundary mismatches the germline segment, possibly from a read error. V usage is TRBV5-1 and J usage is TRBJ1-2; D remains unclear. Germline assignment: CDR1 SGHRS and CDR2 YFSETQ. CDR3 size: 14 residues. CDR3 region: CASSPALKLYGYTF. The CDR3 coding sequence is TGTGCCAGCAGCCCCGCACTGAAGCTCTATGGCTACACCTTC.

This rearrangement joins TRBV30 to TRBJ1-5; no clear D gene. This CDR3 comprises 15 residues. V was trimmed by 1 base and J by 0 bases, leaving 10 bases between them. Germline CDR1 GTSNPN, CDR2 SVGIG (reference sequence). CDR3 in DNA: TGTGCCTGGAGTGGGGTGGGTTATAGCAATCAGCCCCAGCATTTT. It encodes CAWSGVGYSNQPQHF. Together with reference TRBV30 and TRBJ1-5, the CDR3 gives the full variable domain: SQTIHQWPATLVQPVGSPLSLECTVEGTSNPNLYWYRQAAGRGLQLLFYSVGIGQISSEVPQNLSASRPQDRQFILSSKKLLLSDSGFYLCAWSGVGYSNQPQHFGDGTRLSIL.

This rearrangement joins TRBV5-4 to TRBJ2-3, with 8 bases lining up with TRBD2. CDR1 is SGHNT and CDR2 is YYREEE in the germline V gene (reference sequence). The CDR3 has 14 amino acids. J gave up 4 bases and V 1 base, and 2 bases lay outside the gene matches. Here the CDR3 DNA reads TGTGCCAGCAGCTTGCGGGAGGGATCAGATACGCAGTATTTT. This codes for CASSLREGSDTQYF.

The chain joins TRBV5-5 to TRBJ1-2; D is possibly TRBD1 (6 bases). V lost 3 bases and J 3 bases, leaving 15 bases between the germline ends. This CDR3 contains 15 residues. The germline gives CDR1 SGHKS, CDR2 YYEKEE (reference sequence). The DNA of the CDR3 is TGTGCCAGCAGCTCGACAGGAGTGGTCGACTATGGCTACACCTTC. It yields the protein CASSSTGVVDYGYTF.